The 15 T cell receptor beta chains presented below share a single source sample, sequenced in a study of CD4 T cells in relation to SARS-CoV-2 and coronaviruses. Sequenced by immunoSEQ multiplex PCR; TCRdb stores in-frame clones only, minus some. The sample lists 20,000 to 25,000 clones, about 70% occurring once. What these receptors recognize is not known. Before the COVID-19 pandemic, during about 2011-2019, CD4+ T cells were taken from unexposed donors. Isolation of CD4+ T cells took place after approximately 11 days in culture. Sequencing input: CD4+ T cells from PBMCs, cultured in vitro. All receptors derive from a human donor in good health.

Only a few counts were recorded for this clone. Written as DNA, the CDR3 is TGTGCCATCAAAAGCGGGGAATCACCCCTCCACTTT. Translating gives CAIKSGESPLHF. The genes are TRBV6-5 and TRBJ1-6; D gene uncertain. The CDR3 runs to 12 residues. V lost 10 bases and J lost 10, with 14 bases in between. Germline lookup yields CDR1 MNHEY and CDR2 SVGAGI.

The chain couples TRBV6-5 to TRBJ1-2; 7 positions agree with TRBD1. The ends lost 6 bases at V and 8 bases at J; junction bases unmatched: 12. The germline V gene has CDR1 MNHEY and CDR2 SVGAGI. The CDR3 totals 14 residues. CDR3 amino acids: CASRRERGRGGYTF. CDR3 nucleotide sequence: TGTGCCAGCAGGAGGGAAAGGGGGCGCGGAGGCTACACCTTC.

The V gene is TRBV2, the J gene TRBJ1-1, with D unresolved. V was clipped by 6 bases and J by 0 bases, with 14 bases between them. Germline V gene lookup returns CDR1 SNHLY and CDR2 FYNNEI. This CDR3 is 15 amino acids long. The CDR3 is CASSQNGDMNTEAFF. CDR3 bases: TGTGCCAGCAGCCAGAACGGGGATATGAACACTGAAGCTTTCTTT.

To note about this clone: The junction shows a germline mismatch at one end, possibly a read error. V and J are TRBV10-3 and TRBJ2-1; D remains ambiguous. CDR3 length equals 13 residues. CDR1 ENHRY and CDR2 SYGVKD come from the germline V gene. CDR3 in amino acids: CAISESGSRPVIF. CDR3 in DNA: TGTGCCATCAGTGAGTCTGGAAGCAGACCAGTGATCTTC.

The V and J genes are TRBV18 and TRBJ1-2; 8 bases fit TRBD1. Germline lookup yields CDR1 KGHSH and CDR2 LQKENI. The V and J ends lost 6 bases and 4 bases, in that order; junction bases with no gene match: 7. There are 14 residues in the CDR3. The CDR3 protein is CASSLGQGTYGYTF. The CDR3 region has the DNA TGTGCCAGCTCTCTCGGACAGGGAACCTATGGCTACACCTTC.

The V gene is TRBV15, the J gene TRBJ2-3, with TRBD2 as a possible D gene (6 bases). Germline V gene lookup returns CDR1 LNHNV and CDR2 YYDKDF (reference sequence). CDR3 length: 17 amino acids. V shed 4 bases and J shed 5 bases, with 22 bases lying between them. In DNA, the CDR3 is TGTGCCACCAGCACAAAGAGCTGGCGGGAAGCTGGAGATACGCAGTATTTT. Translation gives CATSTKSWREAGDTQYF.

CDR3 loop: CASSYSLYSRGIYEQYF. CDR3 DNA sequence: TGTGCCAGCAGTTACTCCCTATATTCGCGGGGGATCTACGAGCAGTACTTC. This sequence joins TRBV6-2 or TRBV6-3 and TRBJ2-7; 7 bases agree with TRBD2. V gave up 0 bases and J gave up 3 bases; unmatched junction bases: 11. The CDR3 contains 17 residues. The germline gives CDR1 MNHEY, CDR2 SVGEGT.

The chain recombines TRBV3-1 (or the pseudogene TRBV3-2) with TRBJ2-3; 9 positions agree with TRBD2. CDR1 and CDR2 (germline): LGHDT, YNNKEL (reference sequence). The CDR3 consists of 18 residues. After removal of 2 bases from V and 2 bases from J, the junction contained 11 bases not matched to a gene. This CDR3 is CASSQNEERGAYTDTQYF. In DNA form, the CDR3 reads TGTGCCAGCAGCCAAAATGAAGAGCGGGGGGCTTACACAGATACGCAGTATTTT.

In its sample, this clone was seen a few times. V usage is TRBV4-1 and J usage is TRBJ2-5, with D possibly being TRBD1 or TRBD2 (5 bases each). There are 14 residues in the CDR3. Per germline, CDR1 MGHRA and CDR2 YSYEKL. Trimming took 0 bases from V and 2 from J, leaving 7 bases between them. CDR3 in amino acids: CASSQDWGQETQYF. The CDR3 DNA sequence: TGCGCCAGCAGCCAAGATTGGGGGCAAGAGACCCAGTACTTC.

This chain links TRBV13 with TRBJ1-6; TRBD1 agrees at 7 bases. From germline, CDR1 is PRHDT and CDR2 FYEKMQ (reference sequence). V gave up 5 bases and J gave up 3 bases; unmatched junction bases: 16. CDR3 length equals 19 residues. The CDR3 reads CASSPMKRQGNLYNSPLHF. CDR3 coding DNA: TGTGCCAGCAGCCCCATGAAACGACAGGGAAACCTCTATAATTCACCCCTCCACTTT.

This chain uses TRBV9 with TRBJ2-1; the match to TRBD1 covers 7 bases. The germline CDR1 and CDR2 sequences are SGDLS and YYNGEE. V shed 4 bases, J shed 7 bases, and the junction held 11 bases outside the gene matches. This CDR3 contains 15 residues. DNA for the CDR3: TGTGCCAGCAGCCGTCCCCAGGGGGATTGGAATGAGCAGTTCTTC. Translating gives CASSRPQGDWNEQFF.

This chain uses TRBV18 with TRBJ2-7; 7 bases are a match to TRBD1. Per germline, CDR1 KGHSH and CDR2 LQKENI. The V gene end was trimmed by 2 bases and the J gene end by 2 bases; junction bases not matched to a gene: 9. This CDR3 has 16 residues. The CDR3 coding sequence is TGTGCCAGCTCACCAGTGGTGGGGACAGCTGCCTACGAGCAGTACTTC. It yields the protein CASSPVVGTAAYEQYF.

The chain couples TRBV5-1 to TRBJ2-5; 14 nucleotides match TRBD2. V trimming: 0 bases; J trimming: 4 bases; junction bases outside the gene matches: 5. Germline-derived CDR1 and CDR2 are SGHRS and YFSETQ. This CDR3 has 17 residues. The CDR3 DNA is TGCGCCAGCAGCTTGGGACTAGCGGGGGGGCTAGGAGAGACCCAGTACTTC. It yields the protein CASSLGLAGGLGETQYF.

The chain joins TRBV7-2 to TRBJ2-1, with a weak D call TRBD1 (6 bases). Trimming cost V 1 base and J 12 bases, with 19 bases left between them. Germline V lookup: CDR1 SGHTA, CDR2 FQGNSA. The CDR3 is 15 amino acids. Here the CDR3 reads CASSLGHNRALGQFF. The CDR3 DNA follows: TGTGCCAGCAGCTTAGGTCACAACAGGGCCCTAGGGCAGTTCTTC. The full variable domain, its missing parts supplied by reference TRBV7-2 and TRBJ2-1, is GAGVSQSPSNKVTEKGKDVELRCDPISGHTALYWYRQSLGQGLEFLIYFQGNSAPDKSGLPSDRFSAERTGGSVSTLTIQRTQQEDSAVYLCASSLGHNRALGQFFGPGTRLTVL.

This chain links TRBV5-4 with TRBJ2-1; D not resolved. The CDR3 contains 11 residues. Germline V gene sequence: CDR1 SGHNT, CDR2 YYREEE (reference sequence). Trimming pared 4 bases from V and 7 bases from J, leaving 6 bases between. The CDR3 bases are TGTGCCAGCAGCCGGGTGAATGAGCAGTTCTTC. It yields the protein CASSRVNEQFF.